Presented here are 16 T cell receptor beta chains from one specimen sequenced in a study of blood T cell repertoires in COVID-19. The assay was immunoSEQ multiplex PCR, and TCRdb's table has in-frame clones only and misses some. The data contain 130,000 to 150,000 clones, approximately 84% of them singletons. Input material: peripheral blood. These TCRs come from a human donor in a cohort sampled during active COVID-19.

The chain recombines TRBV2 with TRBJ2-1; 9 bases are a match to TRBD1. Germline CDR1 is SNHLY and CDR2 is FYNNEI. This CDR3 is built from 16 residues. V was clipped by 4 bases and J by 1 base; unmatched bases: 5. CDR3 nucleotides: TGTGCCAGCAGTGTGGCGACAGGGGGGTCCTACAATGAGCAGTTCTTC. Translation: CASSVATGGSYNEQFF.

The rearrangement uses TRBV4-2 and TRBJ1-2, with D tentatively TRBD1 (5 bases). V was clipped by 0 bases and J by 6 bases, with 14 bases between them. Germline loops: CDR1 LGHNA, CDR2 YNFKEQ. This CDR3 spans 15 amino acids. Here the CDR3 DNA reads TGTGCCAGCAGCCAAGATTTGCCCAGGGAAGATGGCTACACCTTC. Amino acid sequence: CASSQDLPREDGYTF.

The chain joins TRBV19 to TRBJ1-2, with D unclear. This CDR3 has 15 residues. Between the trimmed V and J ends, which lost 0 bases and 5 bases, there was a span of 13 bases. Germline-derived CDR1 and CDR2 are LNHDA and SQIVND (reference sequence). The CDR3 DNA reads as TGTGCCAGTAGTATAGACGAAACAGAAAGATATGGCTACACCTTC. Translating it yields CASSIDETERYGYTF.

The chain uses TRBV18 and TRBJ2-3; TRBD1 is a possible D gene (6 bases). Trimming cost V 3 bases and J 5 bases, with 18 bases left between them. CDR1 KGHSH and CDR2 LQKENI come from the germline V gene. CDR3 length: 16 residues. Here the CDR3 DNA reads TGTGCCAGCTCACCTTCTCAAACAGGGATGGGAGATACGCAGTATTTT. Residues: CASSPSQTGMGDTQYF.

The rearrangement uses TRBV28 and TRBJ1-1; no definite D call. The V end lost 1 base, the J end lost 0 bases, and 9 bases lay between the germline ends. The CDR3 covers 15 residues. Germline V gene data show CDR1 as MDHEN and CDR2 as SYDVKM. The CDR3 here is CASSLFLGLNTEAFF. The DNA for the CDR3 is TGTGCCAGCAGTTTATTCCTGGGCTTGAACACTGAAGCTTTCTTT.

The chain uses TRBV5-4 and TRBJ2-3, with 7 bases that match TRBD1. The CDR3 totals 14 residues. After removal of 4 bases from V and 7 bases from J, the junction contained 9 bases not matched to a gene. Germline loops: CDR1 SGHNT, CDR2 YYREEE (reference sequence). The CDR3 region is CASSQRQGDNTQYF. DNA of the CDR3: TGTGCCAGCAGCCAGCGACAGGGAGATAATACGCAGTATTTT.

The rearrangement uses TRBV4-1 and TRBJ1-2; 11 positions match TRBD1. J lost 5 bases, V lost 1 base, and 9 bases had no gene match. The CDR3 length is 17 residues. Germline assignment: CDR1 MGHRA and CDR2 YSYEKL. CDR3 protein: CASSQGAMRDRGYGYTF. The CDR3 region has the DNA TGCGCCAGCAGCCAAGGTGCTATGAGGGACAGGGGGTATGGCTACACCTTC.

On this clone itself: The junction departs from germline at one end; a sequencing error may be responsible. This chain uses TRBV7-3 with TRBJ2-3; TRBD2 aligns across 9 bases. Looked up from germline, CDR1 is SGHTA and CDR2 is FQGTGA. This CDR3 has 18 residues. CDR3 amino acids: CASSLRVSSGGYEDTQYF. The CDR3 bases are TGTGCCAGCAGTTTAAGGGTCTCAAGCGGGGGGTACGAAGATACGCAGTATTTT. The variable domain in full, with the rest retrieved from reference TRBV7-3 and TRBJ2-3, is GAGVSQTPSNKVTEKGKYVELRCDPISGHTALYWYRQSLGQGPEFLIYFQGTGAADDSGLPNDRFFAVRPEGSVSTLKIQRTERGDSAVYLCASSLRVSSGGYEDTQYFGPGTRLTVL.

This chain connects TRBV28 to TRBJ1-6, with a possible D match to TRBD1 (5 bases). Germline values: CDR1 MDHEN, CDR2 SYDVKM. The CDR3 has 14 amino acids. Trimming took 5 bases from V and 7 from J, leaving 12 bases between them. The CDR3 DNA reads TGTGCCAGCAGTGGACACACAGGCAATTCACCCCTCCACTTT. Its translation is CASSGHTGNSPLHF.

The chain couples TRBV7-8 to TRBJ1-5; the D is unclear. The CDR3 spans 15 residues. Trimming shortened V by 1 base and J by 2 bases, and 9 bases separated the two germline ends. Germline V gives CDR1 SGHVS, CDR2 FQNEAQ. The CDR3 DNA follows: TGTGCCAGCAGCTTAGGAGGCATCGGCAATCAGCCCCAGCATTTT. Protein: CASSLGGIGNQPQHF.

The CDR3 region is CASSQGLADSYEQYF. CDR3 DNA sequence: TGTGCCAGCAGCCAAGGACTAGCGGACTCCTACGAGCAGTACTTC. The chain uses TRBV3-1 (or the pseudogene TRBV3-2) and TRBJ2-7, with TRBD2 matching 9 bases. Trimming at V came to 1 base and at J to 0 bases, leaving 1 base not matched to a gene. Germline V gives CDR1 LGHDT, CDR2 YNNKEL (reference sequence). There are 15 residues in the CDR3.

The rearrangement links TRBV19 to TRBJ1-5; 9 nucleotides align to TRBD1. This CDR3 has 15 amino acids. Trimming removed 7 bases from V and 3 bases from J; junction bases left unmatched: 7. CDR1 is LNHDA, CDR2 SQIVND, per germline (reference sequence). The CDR3 reads CASTRRDRDNQPQHF. In DNA form, the CDR3 reads TGTGCCAGTACCCGCCGGGACAGGGACAATCAGCCCCAGCATTTT.

V usage is TRBV5-6 and J usage is TRBJ2-7; 12 positions match TRBD2. The CDR3 is 15 residues long. V lost 0 bases and J lost 3; bases outside the gene matches: 1. CDR1 and CDR2 (germline): SGHDT, YYEEEE. CDR3 DNA: TGTGCCAGCAGCTTGGGACTAGCGGGGGTCTACGAGCAGTACTTC. This codes for CASSLGLAGVYEQYF.

CDR3 region: CASSLTTSRVREQYF. Written as DNA, the CDR3 is TGTGCCAGCAGTCTTACGACTAGCCGGGTTCGCGAGCAGTACTTC. This chain uses TRBV7-2 with TRBJ2-7; the match to TRBD2 covers 7 bases. The length of the CDR3 is 15 residues. J gave up 6 bases and V 6 bases, and 14 bases lay outside the gene matches. Germline V CDR1 and CDR2: SGHTA, FQGNSA.

The rearrangement uses TRBV2 and TRBJ2-2; a possible D gene is TRBD2 (6 bases). Trimming removed 8 bases at V and 0 bases at J, with 10 bases between. CDR1 SNHLY and CDR2 FYNNEI come from the germline V gene. This CDR3 contains 14 residues. Here the CDR3 reads CASGGNPNTGELFF. In nucleotides, the CDR3 is TGTGCCAGCGGGGGGAATCCGAACACCGGGGAGCTGTTTTTT.

The J gene is TRBJ2-7, the V gene TRBV6-6; possibly TRBD1 for D (5 bases). Germline V lookup: CDR1 MNHNY, CDR2 SVGAGI (reference sequence). V dropped 7 bases and J dropped 3 bases, with 13 bases sitting between them. This CDR3 comprises 13 residues. The CDR3 coding sequence is TGTGCCAGCACTTCCGACAGCTACTACGAGCAGTACGTC. Protein: CASTSDSYYEQYV.